The 30 T cell receptor beta chains presented below share a single source sample, sequenced in a study of metastatic and nonmetastatic thyroid tumors. TCRdb called clones again from the PCR reads with MiXCR. The sample has under 20,000 clones, about a quarter seen once. Among the patients, none had received any treatment before thyroid surgery. Material: tumor tissue. These receptors all stem from a female donor with papillary thyroid cancer or a benign thyroid nodule (not recorded which). Some clones in this sample may be carry-over from other donors' samples.

The V and J genes are TRBV30 and TRBJ1-1, with a weak D call TRBD1 (5 bases). The V gene lost 2 bases and the J gene lost 6 bases, with 10 bases spanning the gap. The CDR3 has 12 amino acids. Looked up from germline, CDR1 is GTSNPN and CDR2 is SVGIG (reference sequence). Here the CDR3 DNA reads TGTGCCTGGAGTCGCGGGACGGCTGAAGCTTTCTTT. This translates into CAWSRGTAEAFF.

This clone was observed many times. J is TRBJ1-5 and V is TRBV7-8; D remains unclear. Germline lookup yields CDR1 SGHVS and CDR2 FQNEAQ. V was trimmed by 3 bases and J by 2 bases, leaving 5 bases between them. The CDR3 runs 13 residues. The chain's CDR3 is CASSLQGNQPQHF. The DNA for the CDR3 is TGTGCCAGCAGCTTGCAGGGCAATCAGCCCCAGCATTTT.

The J gene is TRBJ2-4, the V gene TRBV5-4, with 9 bases that match TRBD1. This CDR3 spans 13 amino acids. Trimming at V came to 4 bases and at J to 10 bases, leaving 6 bases not matched to a gene. Germline V gene data show CDR1 as SGHNT and CDR2 as YYREEE (reference sequence). The CDR3 protein is CASSRTGAEIQYF. As DNA, the CDR3 is TGTGCCAGCAGCCGGACAGGGGCGGAAATTCAGTACTTC.

Notes on this clone: A clone one base away is much larger, so this may be a read error. Other nucleotide sequences in the sample specify the same CDR3. This chain links TRBV5-1 with TRBJ2-2; unclear D gene. Germline values: CDR1 SGHRS, CDR2 YFSETQ. The CDR3 sequence is 16 residues long. Trimming cost V 0 bases and J 5 bases, with 14 bases left between them. This CDR3 reads CASSLAAGVATGELFF. For the CDR3, the DNA is TGCGCCAGCAGCTTGGCGGCCGGAGTAGCAACCGGGGAGCTGTTTTTT.

Regarding this clone: Since a much larger clone is just one base distant, this may be a read error. J is TRBJ2-7 and V is TRBV5-4; D may match TRBD1 or TRBD2 (5 bases each). Between the trimmed V and J ends, which lost 6 bases and 3 bases, there was a span of 16 bases. The CDR3 spans 14 residues. Germline CDR1 is SGHNT and CDR2 is YYREEE (reference sequence). CDR3 protein: CASIHGTDDYEQYF. The DNA of the CDR3 is TGTGCCAGCATCCACGGGACGGACGACTACGAGCAGTACTTC.

This clone was counted at least ten times. The chain is built from TRBV6-5 and TRBJ2-7, with D unclear. Germline values: CDR1 MNHEY, CDR2 SVGAGI. The CDR3 is 13 amino acids. V was cut by 2 bases and J by 4 bases, with 9 bases left in between. The DNA for the CDR3 is TGTGCCAGCAGTTACGACGGTTTTTACGAGCAGTACTTC. Protein product: CASSYDGFYEQYF.

In its sample, this clone is medium-sized. The rearrangement joins TRBV24-1 to TRBJ2-1, with D maybe TRBD1 (5 bases). The germline gives CDR1 KGHDR, CDR2 SFDVKD. V lost 6 bases and J 4 bases, leaving 12 bases between the germline ends. The CDR3 contains 14 residues. The DNA of the CDR3 is TGTGCCACCAGTCCTCTGCAGGGTTACAATGAGCAGTTCTTC. Amino acid sequence: CATSPLQGYNEQFF.

The CDR3 loop reads CASSYRVTVSEDEQYF. DNA for the CDR3: TGTGCCAGCAGTTATCGCGTGACAGTTTCGGAGGACGAGCAGTACTTC. This chain uses TRBV27 with TRBJ2-7; possibly TRBD1 or TRBD2 for D (5 bases each). The CDR3 sequence is 16 residues long. Germline CDR1 reads MNHEY; CDR2 reads SMNVEV (reference sequence). The ends were cut back, 4 bases at V and 5 bases at J, with 21 bases in the middle.

In this sample, this clone is medium-sized. The chain uses TRBV30 and TRBJ2-2; possible D gene TRBD2, 6 bases. The CDR3 spans 13 residues. Between the trimmed V and J ends, which lost 8 bases and 3 bases, there was a span of 13 bases. Per the germline V gene, CDR1 is GTSNPN and CDR2 is SVGIG (reference sequence). The CDR3 region is CASQRGYTGELFF. CDR3 DNA sequence: TGTGCCAGCCAACGGGGGTACACCGGGGAGCTGTTTTTT.

This clone showed up many times. The chain carries TRBV29-1 and TRBJ2-1; 8 bases are shared with TRBD2. Trimming removed 8 bases from V and 2 bases from J; junction bases left unmatched: 17. The CDR3 contains 17 residues. Germline V lookup: CDR1 SQVTM, CDR2 ANQGSEA. CDR3 protein: CSFRGLVSVHTYNEQFF. CDR3 nucleotides: TGCAGCTTTAGGGGACTAGTGTCGGTCCATACCTACAATGAGCAGTTCTTC.

This clone was seen at least ten times. The chain links TRBV5-1 to TRBJ2-5, with no clear D. Trimming cost V 0 bases and J 3 bases, with 0 bases left between them. From germline, CDR1 is SGHRS and CDR2 YFSETQ. The CDR3 is made up of 11 amino acids. The CDR3: CASSLEETQYF. Written as DNA, the CDR3 is TGCGCCAGCAGCTTGGAAGAGACCCAGTACTTC.

CDR3 in amino acids: CASSPTVNTEAFF. DNA for the CDR3: TGTGCCAGCAGCCCGACAGTGAACACTGAAGCTTTCTTT. The V gene is TRBV7-2, the J gene TRBJ1-1; tentatively, D is TRBD1 (5 bases). The CDR3 is made up of 13 amino acids. The V end was cut by 5 bases, the J end by 0 bases, with 7 bases between. CDR1 is SGHTA and CDR2 is FQGNSA in the germline V gene.

This clone was detected ten times or more. V is TRBV10-2 and J is TRBJ1-5; 7 bases align to TRBD1. In germline, CDR1 is WSHSY, CDR2 SAAADI. The ends lost 10 bases at V and 6 bases at J; junction bases unmatched: 9. The CDR3 totals 13 residues. The CDR3: CANSQGMGQPQHF. In DNA, the CDR3 is TGCGCCAACTCACAGGGGATGGGTCAGCCCCAGCATTTT.

This clone has a count of ten or more. This chain uses TRBV6-1 with TRBJ1-1; no definite D call. V lost 7 bases and J 4 bases, leaving 7 bases between the germline ends. This CDR3 region has 11 residues. Germline CDR1 and CDR2: MNHNS and SASEGT. The CDR3 DNA follows: TGTGCCAGCAAGAAGGGCACTGAAGCTTTCTTT. This codes for CASKKGTEAFF.

By share, this clone counts as medium-sized (0.01 to 0.1%). The rearrangement uses TRBV6-1 and TRBJ2-7; 7 bases are a match to TRBD1. Trimming cost V 4 bases and J 5 bases; bases outside gene matches: 5. Per germline, CDR1 MNHNS and CDR2 SASEGT. The CDR3 length is 13 residues. This CDR3 is CASSVGQAHEQYF. The CDR3 nucleotides read TGTGCCAGCAGTGTTGGACAGGCCCACGAGCAGTACTTC.

Note on this clone: A read error is possible here, since a much larger clone lies one base away. This chain links TRBV5-4 with TRBJ2-2, with D possibly matching TRBD2 (5 bases). The CDR3 length is 15 residues. Germline lookup yields CDR1 SGHNT and CDR2 YYREEE (reference sequence). The CDR3 region is CASSLEKGIAGELSF. The CDR3 DNA reads as TGTGCCAGCAGCTTGGAAAAGGGTATAGCCGGGGAGCTGTCTTTT.

Turning to this clone: Since a much larger clone is just one base distant, this may be a read error. The rearrangement joins TRBV7-8 to TRBJ2-5, with a tentative D call TRBD2 (5 bases). The germline gives CDR1 SGHVS, CDR2 FQNEAQ. The V end lost 5 bases, the J end lost 1 base, and 11 bases lay between the germline ends. The CDR3 totals 14 residues. This chain's CDR3 is CASSLGVGQETQYF. The CDR3 coding sequence is TGTGCCAGCAGCCTCGGGGTGGGCCAAGAGACCCAGTACTTC.

Note on this clone: A clone one base away is much larger, so this may be a read error. The chain has TRBV12-3 or TRBV12-4 and TRBJ2-7, with 8 bases aligning to TRBD2. V dropped 5 bases and J dropped 1; count of bases not matched to a gene: 7. This CDR3 comprises 15 residues. The CDR3 nucleotides are TGTGCCAGCAGTCCCACTAGCGGCCCTTCCTACGAGCAGTACTTC. Protein sequence: CASSPTSGPSYEQYF.

This clone is medium-sized (0.01 to 0.1%). The chain employs TRBV19 and TRBJ1-1; D unclear. The CDR3 runs 14 residues. Trimming removed 3 bases at V and 1 base at J, with 9 bases between. Germline loops: CDR1 LNHDA, CDR2 SQIVND (reference sequence). CDR3 residues: CASSIPTPNTEAFF. The DNA of the CDR3 is TGTGCCAGTAGTATCCCGACACCGAACACTGAAGCTTTCTTT.

This clone was observed a few times. The J gene is TRBJ2-7, the V gene TRBV28, with D perhaps TRBD1 (6 bases). From germline, CDR1 is MDHEN and CDR2 SYDVKM. The V end lost 4 bases, the J end lost 0 bases, and 19 bases lay between the germline ends. The CDR3 sequence is 17 residues long. The CDR3 DNA follows: TGTGCCAGCAGTTCCTATACCGGGGACACGAGCTCCTACGAGCAGTACTTC. This sequence encodes CASSSYTGDTSSYEQYF.

This chain joins TRBV3-1 and TRBJ1-2, with D possibly TRBD1 on 5 matching bases. The V and J ends lost 4 bases and 4 bases respectively, with 13 bases between them. Germline V lookup: CDR1 LGHDT, CDR2 YNNKEL (reference sequence). CDR3 size: 14 residues. The CDR3 sequence is CASSPGSLGYGYTF. The CDR3 nucleotides read TGTGCCAGCAGCCCAGGGAGCCTCGGCTATGGCTACACCTTC.

This clone appeared a few times. V and J are TRBV24-1 and TRBJ1-2, with TRBD1 matching over 10 bases. Unmatched junction bases numbered 7, after V lost 3 bases and J lost 4 bases. The CDR3 consists of 16 residues. In germline, CDR1 is KGHDR, CDR2 SFDVKD. CDR3 protein: CATSDGDRGKCYGYTF. The CDR3 DNA follows: TGTGCCACCAGTGATGGGGACAGGGGTAAGTGCTATGGCTACACCTTC.

In this sample, this clone is medium-sized (0.01 to 0.1%). The chain employs TRBV6-2 or TRBV6-3 and TRBJ2-7; TRBD2 aligns across 8 bases. CDR3 size: 14 residues. V lost 7 bases, J lost 2 bases, and 7 bases stayed unmatched. Germline lookup yields CDR1 MNHEY and CDR2 SVGEGT. CDR3 amino acids: CASTAAGAAYEQYF. For the CDR3, the DNA is TGTGCCAGCACCGCAGCGGGAGCGGCCTACGAGCAGTACTTC.

Within the sample, this clone is medium-sized. This rearrangement joins TRBV30 to TRBJ1-6, with unresolved D. The ends were cut back, 5 bases at V and 9 bases at J, with 11 bases in the middle. The CDR3 runs 12 residues. Germline V CDR1 and CDR2: GTSNPN, SVGIG (reference sequence). This CDR3 reads CAWAEGSSPLHF. CDR3 sequence (DNA): TGTGCCTGGGCTGAGGGAAGTTCACCCCTCCACTTT.

This clone has just a few counts. The V call is TRBV6-1, the J call TRBJ1-1; TRBD1 is a possible D gene (5 bases). The CDR3 runs 13 residues. Per germline, CDR1 MNHNS and CDR2 SASEGT. V was trimmed by 5 bases and J by 1 base, leaving 8 bases between them. CDR3 in amino acids: CASSRTQNTEAFF. CDR3 coding DNA: TGTGCCAGCAGTCGGACACAGAACACTGAAGCTTTCTTT.

Sample share makes this clone medium-sized (0.01 to 0.1%). The V call is TRBV3-1, the J call TRBJ1-1; the D is unclear. V lost 7 bases and J 5 bases, leaving 11 bases between the germline ends. CDR3 length: 12 residues. The V gene's germline CDR1 is LGHDT and CDR2 YNNKEL (reference sequence). CDR3 sequence (DNA): TGTGCCAGCACCCAGTCGGGGACTGAAGCTTTCTTT. This sequence encodes CASTQSGTEAFF.

By share, this clone counts as medium-sized. This chain uses TRBV7-3 with TRBJ2-5; no clear D. The CDR3 covers 12 residues. Germline V gene lookup returns CDR1 SGHTA and CDR2 FQGTGA. Trimming left V 2 bases short and J 4 bases short, with 5 bases between. CDR3 in amino acids: CASSLSGETQYF. The CDR3 coding sequence is TGTGCCAGCAGCTTATCCGGAGAGACCCAGTACTTC.

The genes are TRBV11-2 and TRBJ2-2; tentative D call: TRBD2 (6 bases). CDR1 and CDR2 from the germline V gene are SGHAT and FQNNGV. The V gene lost 6 bases and the J gene lost 1 base, with 9 bases spanning the gap. The length of the CDR3 is 14 residues. The CDR3: CASSSGGNTGELFF. The CDR3 DNA is TGTGCCAGCAGTAGCGGCGGGAACACCGGGGAGCTGTTTTTT.

There are many counts of this clone. The gene calls are TRBV10-1 and TRBJ2-7; the match to TRBD1 covers 7 bases. The germline V gene encodes CDR1 WNHNN and CDR2 SYGVQD (reference sequence). This CDR3 is 12 amino acids long. After removal of 6 bases from V and 6 bases from J, the junction contained 5 bases not matched to a gene. The DNA for the CDR3 is TGCGCCAGCAGCCCGGGGACAGTCGAGCAGTACTTC. Its translation: CASSPGTVEQYF.

This clone was picked up many times. The rearrangement joins TRBV29-1 to TRBJ2-3; no firm D call. Germline CDR1 SQVTM, CDR2 ANQGSEA. This CDR3 region has 13 residues. V lost 3 bases and J lost 0, with 7 bases in between. The CDR3 here is CSVELASTDTQYF. CDR3 DNA sequence: TGCAGCGTTGAGCTTGCTAGCACAGATACGCAGTATTTT.